What follows are 13 T cell receptor beta chains derived from one specimen sequenced in a study of shared clonotypes between healthy human individuals. Only CD45RO-negative cells positively selected for CCR7 counted as naive CD8 cells, so terminally differentiated effector memory CD45RA+ cells were excluded. Sequenced by immunoSEQ multiplex PCR; TCRdb stores in-frame clones only, minus some. Here the sample spans millions of clones, about 95% being singletons. The material sequenced was naive CD8+ T cells sorted from blood. The origin of the receptors is a man between 18 and 35 years old in good health.

This clone was seen a single time. The chain recombines TRBV5-1 with TRBJ2-5; 13 positions match TRBD2. There are 17 residues in the CDR3. The ends lost 4 bases at V and 5 bases at J; junction bases unmatched: 11. Germline assignment: CDR1 SGHRS and CDR2 YFSETQ. Here the CDR3 DNA reads TGCGCCAGCAGCCTTGGACTAGCGGGGGCCTCAGGGGAGACCCAGTACTTC. Translated: CASSLGLAGASGETQYF. The variable domain in full, with the rest retrieved from reference TRBV5-1 and TRBJ2-5, is KAGVTQTPRYLIKTRGQQVTLSCSPISGHRSVSWYQQTPGQGLQFLFEYFSETQRNKGNFPGRFSGRQFSNSRSEMNVSTLELGDSALYLCASSLGLAGASGETQYFGPGTRLLVL.

The chain uses TRBV30 and TRBJ1-6; the match to TRBD1 covers 8 bases. Germline CDR1 and CDR2: GTSNPN and SVGIG (reference sequence). This CDR3 spans 18 amino acids. Unmatched junction bases numbered 11, after V lost 3 bases and J lost 1 base. In DNA, the CDR3 is TGTGCCTGGAGGTCACTAGGACAGGGCAGATCCTATAATTCACCCCTCCACTTT. It yields the protein CAWRSLGQGRSYNSPLHF. Based on the CDR3 plus reference TRBV30 and TRBJ1-6, the full variable domain is SQTIHQWPATLVQPVGSPLSLECTVEGTSNPNLYWYRQAAGRGLQLLFYSVGIGQISSEVPQNLSASRPQDRQFILSSKKLLLSDSGFYLCAWRSLGQGRSYNSPLHFGNGTRLTVT.

Note on this clone: Other nucleotide sequences in the sample specify the same CDR3. The rearrangement links TRBV7-6 to TRBJ2-7; TRBD2 is a possible D gene (5 bases). This CDR3 is 13 amino acids long. The ends were cut back, 3 bases at V and 1 base at J, with 7 bases in the middle. Germline CDR1 reads SGHVS; CDR2 reads FNYEAQ. Here the CDR3 reads CASSLGVSYEQYF. CDR3 coding DNA: TGTGCCAGCAGCTTGGGAGTATCCTACGAGCAGTACTTC.

With regard to this clone: Within the sample, other DNA sequences also encode this same CDR3. The chain carries TRBV27 and TRBJ2-1; tentative D call: TRBD2 (5 bases). Per the germline V gene, CDR1 is MNHEY and CDR2 is SMNVEV (reference sequence). This CDR3 has 13 residues. V lost 6 bases and J lost 4, with 10 bases in between. CDR3 coding DNA: TGTGCCAGCAGCCTCGACTATTACAATGAGCAGTTCTTC. It encodes CASSLDYYNEQFF.

This clone was counted a single time. The chain joins TRBV7-2 to TRBJ2-3, with TRBD2 matching over 12 bases. The J segment lost 4 bases and the V segment lost 5 bases, leaving 13 bases of the junction unmatched. This CDR3 is 18 amino acids long. Germline loops: CDR1 SGHTA, CDR2 FQGNSA. The CDR3 DNA is TGTGCCAGCAGCCAACCTAGCGGGAGGGCCTTGTGGGCAGATACGCAGTATTTT. Encoded protein: CASSQPSGRALWADTQYF.

The V gene is TRBV9, the J gene TRBJ2-1; possible D gene TRBD2, 6 bases. The CDR3 spans 18 residues. V was cut by 3 bases and J by 5 bases, with 24 bases left in between. CDR1 is SGDLS, CDR2 YYNGEE, per germline. CDR3 coding DNA: TGTGCCAGCAGCGAACCGGCTGCGGGAACCGCATGGGACAATGAGCAGTTCTTC. Amino acid sequence: CASSEPAAGTAWDNEQFF.

Of note for this clone: Relative to the germline gene, one junction end is altered; a read error may explain this. This chain links TRBV4-1 with TRBJ1-5; D remains ambiguous. From germline, CDR1 is MGHRA and CDR2 YSYEKL. This CDR3 spans 13 amino acids. The CDR3 is CANSPQANQPQHF. In nucleotides, the CDR3 is TGCGCCAACAGCCCCCAAGCGAATCAGCCCCAGCATTTT.

V and J are TRBV30 and TRBJ2-4; maybe TRBD2 (6 bases). This CDR3 spans 16 amino acids. Germline V gene data show CDR1 as GTSNPN and CDR2 as SVGIG (reference sequence). V shed 2 bases and J shed 5 bases, with 19 bases lying between them. The CDR3 protein is CAWSLPGEAIENIQYF. The CDR3 bases are TGTGCCTGGAGTTTACCGGGAGAGGCAATCGAAAACATTCAGTACTTC.

On this clone itself: The same CDR3 is also encoded by other DNA sequences in this sample. The chain links TRBV10-2 to TRBJ2-1; 11 positions match TRBD2. CDR1 and CDR2 (germline): WSHSY, SAAADI. The CDR3 loop spans 14 amino acids. With V trimmed by 6 bases and J by 4 bases, 2 bases remained unmatched. The CDR3 DNA sequence: TGCGCCAGCAGCGGGACTAGCGGTTACAATGAGCAGTTCTTC. Its translation: CASSGTSGYNEQFF.

This rearrangement joins TRBV4-1 to TRBJ1-4; perhaps TRBD1 as D (5 bases). In germline, CDR1 is MGHRA, CDR2 YSYEKL. V was pared by 0 bases and J by 10 bases, with 15 bases between. The CDR3 has 15 amino acids. The CDR3: CASSQERGGGGKLFF. The CDR3 region has the DNA TGCGCCAGCAGCCAAGAACGGGGGGGAGGTGGAAAACTGTTTTTT.

V gene TRBV18 combines with J gene TRBJ2-2; tentatively, D is TRBD1 (6 bases). The CDR3 runs 14 residues. In germline, CDR1 is KGHSH, CDR2 LQKENI. V shed 2 bases and J shed 8 bases, with 12 bases lying between them. The CDR3 sequence: CASSPTGPTGELFF. The CDR3 coding sequence is TGTGCCAGCTCACCAACAGGGCCCACGGGGGAGCTGTTTTTT.

The gene calls are TRBV13 and TRBJ2-1, with D maybe TRBD2 (5 bases). The CDR3 spans 12 residues. Germline lookup yields CDR1 PRHDT and CDR2 FYEKMQ (reference sequence). V gave up 3 bases and J gave up 7 bases, with 7 bases separating them. The CDR3 DNA is TGTGCCAGCAGCTTTTCGGGAAATGAGCAGTTCTTC. Residues: CASSFSGNEQFF.

The chain combines TRBV10-1 with TRBJ1-3; no clear D gene. The CDR3 is 15 residues long. Trimming took 0 bases from V and 2 from J, leaving 8 bases between them. Germline V gene data show CDR1 as WNHNN and CDR2 as SYGVQD (reference sequence). In DNA, the CDR3 is TGCGCCAGCAGTGAGTCGAGAGGTCCTGGAAACACCATATATTTT. It yields the protein CASSESRGPGNTIYF.